These 9 T cell receptor beta chains originate from one sample sequenced in a study of PD-1 blockade in classical Hodgkin lymphoma. Assay used: immunoSEQ multiplex PCR; TCRdb lists only in-frame clones, some missing. The table records 6,000 to 7,000 clones, 50% to 75% of them present only once. The time point was: cycle 4 day 1 (C4D1), after 6 weeks of nivolumab. No patient escaped relapse after autologous stem cell transplantation, and brentuximab vedotin exposure varied. The investigators isolated CD8+ T cells from thawed PBMCs using magnetic negative selection. The specimen was CD8+ T cells from blood, collected before the fourth cycle of nivolumab. The receptors shown here come from a human donor with classical Hodgkin lymphoma.

The chain has TRBV10-3 and TRBJ2-5; TRBD1 matches at 7 bases. Trimming took 2 bases from V and 5 from J; bases not matched to a gene: 8. The CDR3 spans 15 residues. Germline V lookup: CDR1 ENHRY, CDR2 SYGVKD. The CDR3 region is CAISEGRQGRETQYF. The CDR3 DNA follows: TGTGCCATCAGTGAGGGAAGACAGGGACGGGAGACCCAGTACTTC.

This clone was counted once. A single base is all that separates this from a far larger clone, so a read error is likely. V is TRBV4-2 and J is TRBJ1-4; the D is unclear. CDR1 is LGHNA and CDR2 is YNFKEQ in the germline V gene. V was shortened by 3 bases and J by 8 bases, with 7 bases between the two germline ends. The CDR3 has 12 amino acids. The CDR3 region is CASSQNNEKLFF. CDR3 nucleotide sequence: TGTGCCAGCAGCCAGAATAACGAAAAACTGTTTTTT.

This clone came up a few times. The CDR3 bases are TGTGCCAGCAGCTTGATGGACTACGAGCAGTACTTC. Translation gives CASSLMDYEQYF. The chain recombines TRBV5-6 with TRBJ2-7, with D unresolved. V shed 1 base and J shed 3 bases, with 5 bases lying between them. Germline V gene sequence: CDR1 SGHDT, CDR2 YYEEEE. The CDR3 loop spans 12 amino acids.

The chain links TRBV4-1 to TRBJ2-2; no reliable D call. CDR3 length equals 12 residues. V lost 8 bases to trimming and J lost 6 bases, with 10 bases between them. CDR1 is MGHRA, CDR2 YSYEKL, per germline. This chain's CDR3 is CASESKAGELFF. CDR3 DNA: TGCGCCAGCGAAAGTAAGGCCGGGGAGCTGTTTTTT.

The rearrangement links TRBV2 to TRBJ2-2, with D hard to call. V lost 4 bases and J 7 bases, leaving 7 bases between the germline ends. This CDR3 contains 12 residues. Germline lookup yields CDR1 SNHLY and CDR2 FYNNEI. The CDR3 is CASSGIIGELFF. The CDR3 DNA follows: TGTGCCAGCAGTGGTATAATCGGGGAGCTGTTTTTT.

In this sample, this clone turned up a few times. A junction end diverges from the germline sequence, so it may reflect a read error. V gene TRBV5-8 combines with J gene TRBJ2-2, with D perhaps TRBD2 (5 bases). The CDR3 contains 20 residues. CDR1 is SGHTS, CDR2 YDEGEE, per germline. DNA for the CDR3: TGTGCCAGCAGATACGACTTCCCGGGCGAGAATTCACGGCGTCGACGGGGAGCTGTTTTT. Its translation: CASRYDFPGENSRRRRGAVF.

V is TRBV7-9 and J is TRBJ1-6, with 8 bases identical to TRBD1. The CDR3 consists of 18 residues. Unmatched junction bases numbered 22, after V lost 5 bases and J lost 13 bases. Per germline, CDR1 SEHNR and CDR2 FQNEAQ (reference sequence). The CDR3 DNA follows: TGTGCCAGCAGCCCACAGGCCTGGAGGGAGACAGGGGACCGCCCCCTCCACTTT. Translation: CASSPQAWRETGDRPLHF.

The V gene is TRBV28, the J gene TRBJ2-4; D might be TRBD2 (7 bases). The V end lost 5 bases, the J end lost 2 bases, and 19 bases lay between the germline ends. The CDR3 contains 17 residues. CDR1 is MDHEN and CDR2 is SYDVKM in the germline V gene. The CDR3, as DNA: TGTGCCAGCAGTCGCCCTCCGGGGGGCGAAACCAAAAACATTCAGTACTTC. As protein: CASSRPPGGETKNIQYF.

The sample holds a few counts of this clone. The same CDR3 can be traced to other DNA sequences in this sample. The V gene is TRBV27, the J gene TRBJ1-6; D remains ambiguous. The germline V gene encodes CDR1 MNHEY and CDR2 SMNVEV (reference sequence). Trimming took off 8 bases at V and 2 bases at J, with 10 bases between the two ends. CDR3 length: 14 amino acids. CDR3 nucleotide sequence: TGTGCCAGCGGGCCCGGCACCTATAATTCACCCCTCCACTTT. This encodes CASGPGTYNSPLHF.